The rows below give T cell receptor beta chains drawn from one sample of a study of shared clonotypes between healthy human individuals. Sequencing used immunoSEQ multiplex PCR; TCRdb keeps in-frame clones, though not all of them. In the table there are hundreds of thousands of clones, around 96% of which are singletons. The sample was naive CD8+ T cells sorted from blood. Every receptor here comes from a woman in her 30s in good health. The CDR3 runs from the conserved cysteine through the conserved F or W. The D gene is left open where the match is weak. The listing skips clone size in some rows; elsewhere it reads once, few, many or a size class.

clone_size	j_call	v_call	d_call	cdr3_nt	cdr3_aa
NA	TRBJ2-7	TRBV7-9	NA	TGTGCCAGCAGCGCTCTACCCTACGAGCAGTACTTC	CASSALPYEQYF
once	TRBJ2-1	TRBV19	TRBD2	TGTGCCAGTAGTATAAATCGGGCTAGCGGGGTCCTGGACTCCTACAATGAGCAGTTCTTC	CASSINRASGVLDSYNEQFF
NA	TRBJ2-7	TRBV7-9	NA	TGTGCCAGCAGCTTTGGGGGTAATCCCTACGAGCAGTACTTC	CASSFGGNPYEQYF
NA	TRBJ2-7	TRBV29-1	TRBD2	TGCAGCGTTGAAGGGGGACTAGCGGGAGGGCGATATGAGCAGTACTTC	CSVEGGLAGGRYEQYF
NA	TRBJ2-1	TRBV9	TRBD1	TGTGCCAGCAGCCGTACCCCAACTAGGGACAGAGCGTACAATGAGCAGTTCTTC	CASSRTPTRDRAYNEQFF
NA	TRBJ2-1	TRBV9	TRBD1	TGTGCCAGCAGCTCCGGGACAGGGGAGCATTACAATGAGCAGTTCTTC	CASSSGTGEHYNEQFF
NA	TRBJ2-5	TRBV6-6	NA	TGTGCCAGCAGGGGGAGGACAAATAAAGAGACCCAGTACTTC	CASRGRTNKETQYF
NA	TRBJ2-7	TRBV6-1	NA	TGTGCCAGCAGTCTACCCCGGGACGGAACCTACGAGCAGTACTTC	CASSLPRDGTYEQYF
NA	TRBJ1-4	TRBV28	TRBD1	TGTGCCAGCAGTTTATGGGGACAGAGTAATGAAAAACTGTTTTTT	CASSLWGQSNEKLFF
once	TRBJ1-2	TRBV4-1	TRBD1	TGCGCCAGCAGCCAAGGACAGGGCGGGGGTGGCTACACCTTC	CASSQGQGGGGYTF
once	TRBJ2-7	TRBV28	TRBD2	TGTGCCAGCAGCAATGGGGGAGAAGGACTAGCGGGACACGAGCAGTACTTC	CASSNGGEGLAGHEQYF
NA	TRBJ2-1	TRBV11-2	NA	TGTGCCAGCAGCTTAGCCTCGGCGCTTGAGCAGTTCTTC	CASSLASALEQFF
NA	TRBJ1-1	TRBV16	NA	TGTGCCAGCAGCCAATCAGGGAACACTGAAGCTTTCTTT	CASSQSGNTEAFF
NA	TRBJ1-2	TRBV19	NA	TGTGCCAGTACCCCCAATTTGGGGTTTCATGGCTACACCTTC	CASTPNLGFHGYTF
NA	TRBJ2-7	TRBV15	NA	TGTGCCACCAGCAGACTCCGGGACGGAGGCTCCGAGCAGTACTTC	CATSRLRDGGSEQYF
NA	TRBJ2-7	TRBV19	TRBD1	TGTGCCAGTAGTAACCGGGACAGGGGGCTTCACGAGCAGTACTTC	CASSNRDRGLHEQYF
NA	TRBJ1-2	TRBV30	TRBD1	TGTGCCTGGTCCCGGACAGGGGGCAGGTATGGCTACACCTTC	CAWSRTGGRYGYTF
NA	TRBJ1-5	TRBV5-6	NA	TGTGCCAGCAGCCTCTGGGGGGGCAATCAGCCCCAGCATTTT	CASSLWGGNQPQHF
NA	TRBJ2-7	TRBV2	NA	TGTGCCAGCAGTGCCCCCCCCGGGGGAGTCTACGAGCAGTACTTC	CASSAPPGGVYEQYF
NA	TRBJ2-7	TRBV5-1	NA	TGCGCCAGCAGCCTCTGGCGAAACTCCTACGAGCAGTACTTC	CASSLWRNSYEQYF
NA	TRBJ2-5	TRBV29-1	TRBD2	TGCAGCGTTGAATCTTTCGGACTAGCAGAGACCCAGTACTTC	CSVESFGLAETQYF
NA	TRBJ2-3	TRBV15	NA	TGTGCCACCAGCTGGGGAGCGTCTAGCACAGATACGCAGTATTTT	CATSWGASSTDTQYF
NA	TRBJ1-5	TRBV4-2	TRBD1	TGTGCCAGCAGCCAAGTGAGGGGGCCCCGACAGCCCCAGCATTTT	CASSQVRGPRQPQHF
NA	TRBJ2-1	TRBV6-1	TRBD2	TGTGCCAGCGGGAGAAGCGGGAGCTATGAGCAGTTCTTC	CASGRSGSYEQFF
NA	TRBJ2-1	TRBV4-2	TRBD2	TGTGCCAGCAGCCCGCTAGCGGGAAGGTTCGAGAATGAGCAGTTCTTC	CASSPLAGRFENEQFF
few	TRBJ1-1	TRBV5-6	NA	TGTGCCAGCAGCTTGTTCTCTGAATTCATGAACACTGAAGCTTTCTTT	CASSLFSEFMNTEAFF
NA	TRBJ2-5	TRBV2	NA	TGTGCCAACTCCGCTACTCGGGAGACCCAGTACTTC	CANSATRETQYF
NA	TRBJ2-7	TRBV15	NA	TGTGCCACCAGCAGAGGGGACCAAGGCTCCTACGAGCAGTACTTC	CATSRGDQGSYEQYF
NA	TRBJ2-7	TRBV5-6	NA	TGTGCCAGCAGCCCTCTCGGCCCCTACGAGCAGTACTTC	CASSPLGPYEQYF
once	TRBJ2-2	TRBV28	NA	TGTGCCAGCAGTTTGTTGTTTTTAGATACCGGGGAGCTGTTTTTT	CASSLLFLDTGELFF
NA	TRBJ2-3	TRBV2	NA	TGTGCCAGCAGTGAAGGACAGGGCACAGATACGCAGTATTTT	CASSEGQGTDTQYF
NA	TRBJ2-7	TRBV19	TRBD1	TGTGCCAGTAGTATAGGAGGGACAGGGACCTACGAGCAGTACTTC	CASSIGGTGTYEQYF
NA	TRBJ2-5	TRBV4-1	TRBD1	TGCGCCAGCAGCTTTCGACAGGGCAAAGAGACCCAGTACTTC	CASSFRQGKETQYF
NA	TRBJ1-5	TRBV4-2	NA	TGTGCCAGCAGCCAAGTAGATAGCAATCAGCCCCAGCATTTT	CASSQVDSNQPQHF
NA	TRBJ2-1	TRBV6-1	TRBD2	TGTGCCAGCAGTGAAGCCCCTAGCGGGAGGTACAATGAGCAGTTCTTC	CASSEAPSGRYNEQFF
once	TRBJ2-7	TRBV4-1	NA	TGCGCCAGCAGCCCCGACCCTCTGGTGGGCGAGCAGTACTTC	CASSPDPLVGEQYF
NA	TRBJ2-7	TRBV4-1	TRBD1	TGCGCCAGCAGCCCGACAGGGCCGGGCTACGAGCAGTACTTC	CASSPTGPGYEQYF
NA	TRBJ1-2	TRBV28	NA	TGTGCCAGCAGGCCAGGGTACCCCTATCGGAGTGGCTACACCTTC	CASRPGYPYRSGYTF